This T cell receptor beta chain originates from a study of shared clonotypes between healthy human individuals (dated by TCRdb to about 2020). Looking at the study overall: The cohort included three men and a couple of women between 18 and 49 years of age. The study deeply sequenced blood TCR repertoires of about five healthy adults to estimate repertoire size and the extent of clonotype sharing between individuals. To increase sequencing depth and limit assay-specific biases, different laboratories used diverse techniques to prepare libraries and sequence TCR repertoires. Between about 0.8 and 9 billion PBMCs per donor were obtained by leukapheresis. What the study reported, not specific to this receptor: Based on pairwise subsampling, the degree of clonotype sharing among donors was expected to be affected by sequencing depth. The genetic and exposure-history diversity represented was limited by the small number of donors. Only blood was sampled, and tissue TCR repertoires likely differ from those in blood.

On this clone itself: The specificity of this receptor is unknown. A read error is likely here: a far larger clone is one base away.

From the germline V gene, CDR1 is MGHRA and CDR2 is YSYEKL. Reading from cysteine to phenylalanine, the CDR3 counts 13 amino acids. This entry keeps only the CDR3 DNA: 39 bases, framed from base 1. TCR CDR3 regions were amplified from genomic DNA by multiplex PCR using the deep immunoSEQ assay. For each cell subset, the extracted genomic DNA was distributed evenly across all wells of several immunoSEQ 96-well plates, and each plate served as one replicate. For unsorted PBMC, roughly 0.3 ug genomic DNA, equal to 32,000 or so T cell genomes, was loaded into each replicate PCR. Ten immunoSEQ deep assay plates were used to sequence the unsorted PBMC genomic DNA. The purified libraries were quantified using a Qubit 3.0 fluorometer, sized with a Bioanalyzer 2100, and then quantified again using the KAPA Library Quantification kit. A separate single-read 150-cycle Illumina NextSeq 550 flow cell was used to sequence each immunoSEQ 96-well plate. Concerning the study's data processing: Because the immunoSEQ output included only junctional sequences and no quality scores, the filtering could not be the same as the filtering used for full-length reads. To assign V/J genes and CDR3, sequences were annotated against IMGT germline references using PyIR, a Python wrapper for IgBLAST v1.9. Reads with weak V/J assignments (E-value above 1e-6), missing CDR3, stop codons, out-of-frame junctions, or ambiguous translated residues were removed. V3J clonotypes were defined by identical inferred V gene, J gene, and CDR3 amino acid sequence. To compute the percentage overlap between repertoires, the number of shared unique clonotypes was divided by the size of the smaller repertoire. Repertoire richness was assessed with RTK rarefaction, the Chao1 estimator, and Recon v2.1 estimates of unobserved clonotypes. Here the immuneACCESS table is served through TCRdb, limited to in-frame sequences with V and J called. Missing clones are a known gap in these copies; in checked studies unresolved V genes cover under half, and the rest lacks a known reason. D and trimming were read from the DNA, whereas the V and J calls and clone size are those reported in that table. The sample table holds about 470,000 clones, of which about four fifths were seen once. Of the sample, about 13% falls within the top ten clones.

The donors were healthy, HIV-negative adults with no recently reported acute infections or vaccinations. Every donor was a Caucasian adult living in Nashville, Tennessee, USA. For unsorted samples, about 90 million PBMCs were counted and genomic DNA was extracted with the QIAamp DNA Blood Mini kit. After blood collection by leukapheresis, PBMCs were isolated using Ficoll-Histopaque density gradient centrifugation and then cryopreserved in the vapor phase of liquid nitrogen. The V and J segments used are TRBV4-1 and TRBJ2-7, with the D assignment possibly TRBD1 or TRBD2, given 5 matching bases for each. The sequenced sample was PBMCs. The sequence was collected from a woman aged 40 to 49 in good health. Some clones in this sample may be carry-over from other donors' samples. The DNA sequence is given as TGCGCCAGCAGTCCCGGGGCAGCCTACGATCAGTACTTC. This gives the protein CASSPGAAYDQYF.